These T cell receptor beta chains were read from a single sample in a study of lymphopenia after photon versus proton radiotherapy. Using immunoSEQ multiplex PCR, the repertoire was profiled, and TCRdb retains in-frame clones only, with some absent. The sample has roughly 7,900 clones; about 88% are singletons. Sequenced here: peripheral blood, sampled from a patient treated with photon-based radiotherapy. The receptors derive from a woman between 65 and 79 years old with pancreatic cancer. Both conserved end residues are part of each CDR3. The D gene is left open where the match is weak.

15 TRBV10-1 TRBD2 CASWTSGREGETQYF
15 TRBV19 TRBD1 CASSPPGQGGEKLFF
15 TRBV6-1 . CASSDAVASGNTIYF
16 TRBV9 . CASSVFGGESTDTQYF
13 TRBV29-1 . CSVEGGLGTEAFF
16 TRBV7-2 TRBD2 CASSSRVGRDTGELFF
15 TRBV4-2 TRBD2 CASSQELAGYNEQFF
15 TRBV4-3 TRBD1 CASSQLGQGNVGQFF
15 TRBV6-5 . CASSPIRGAQETQYF
16 TRBV7-3 TRBD1 CASSLGRDRNECEQYF
13 TRBV19 TRBD1 CASRAQGLDGYTF
15 TRBV4-1 . CASSRDEGGSDGYTF
14 TRBV7-2 . CASSPTGTSYEQYF
16 TRBV9 . CASSPQGRAGANVLTF
14 TRBV4-3 . CASSQGAADNEQFF
17 TRBV4-1 . CASSQGPPKAVTGELFF
15 TRBV7-2 TRBD1 CASSLGGQAAGGYTF
16 TRBV27 TRBD2 CAISRGQAGSTDTQYF
12 TRBV10-3 . CAIKAGGNIQYF